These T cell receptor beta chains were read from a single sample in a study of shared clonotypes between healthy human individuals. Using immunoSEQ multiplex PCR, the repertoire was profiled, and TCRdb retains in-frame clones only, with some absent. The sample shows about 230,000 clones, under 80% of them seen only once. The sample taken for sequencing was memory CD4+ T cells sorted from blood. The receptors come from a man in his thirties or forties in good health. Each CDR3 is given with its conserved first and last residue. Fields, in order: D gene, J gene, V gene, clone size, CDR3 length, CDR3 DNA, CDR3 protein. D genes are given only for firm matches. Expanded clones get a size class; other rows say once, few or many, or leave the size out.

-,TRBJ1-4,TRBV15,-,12,TGTGCCACCAGCAGAGAACGTGAAAAACTGTTTTTT,CATSREREKLFF
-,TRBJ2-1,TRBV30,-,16,TGTGCCTGGAGTGTACCGAGGGGGGCGGGATACAATGAGCAGTTCTTC,CAWSVPRGAGYNEQFF
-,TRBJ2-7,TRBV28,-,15,TGTGCCAGCAGTTTAATCGGGGCCCTTTCCTACGAGCAGTACTTC,CASSLIGALSYEQYF
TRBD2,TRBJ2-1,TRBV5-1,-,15,TGCGCCAGCAGCTTGGCCGGGGGGACGGTGGATGAGCAGTTCTTC,CASSLAGGTVDEQFF
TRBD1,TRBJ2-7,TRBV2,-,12,TGTGCCAGCAAGAGACAGGGCAACGAGCAGTACTTC,CASKRQGNEQYF
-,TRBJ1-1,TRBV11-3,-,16,TGTGCCAGCACCCTACCTAAAACGGGTCGGAACACTGAAGCTTTCTTT,CASTLPKTGRNTEAFF
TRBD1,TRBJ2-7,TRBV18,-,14,TGTGCCAGCTCGCCCGGACAGGGGAGCTACGAGCAGTACTTC,CASSPGQGSYEQYF
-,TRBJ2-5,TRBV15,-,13,TGTGCCACCAGCAGAGATGGCCAGGAGACCCAGTACTTC,CATSRDGQETQYF
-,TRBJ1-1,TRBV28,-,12,TGTGCCAGCAGTTTCCTGGGGGGGGAAGCTTTCTTT,CASSFLGGEAFF
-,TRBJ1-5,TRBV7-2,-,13,TGTGCCAGCAGCTTAGGAGGGGGGGGACCCCAGCATTTT,CASSLGGGGPQHF
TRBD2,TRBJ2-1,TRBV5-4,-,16,TGTGCCAGCAGCTTGGTAGGGACTAGCGGCTCCAATGAGCAGTTCTTC,CASSLVGTSGSNEQFF
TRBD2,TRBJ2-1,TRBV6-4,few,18,TGTGCCAGCAGGGACATTCGCGGGACGCAGCGGGAGTACAATGAGCAGTTCTTC,CASRDIRGTQREYNEQFF
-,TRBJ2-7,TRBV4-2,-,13,TGTGCCAGCAGCCAAGCGGGAGAGAACGAGCAGTACTTC,CASSQAGENEQYF
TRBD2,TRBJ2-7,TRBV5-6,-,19,TGTGCCAGCAGCTTGGCTAGGGGGCGCAGGCTAGCGGGGGCTTACGAGCAGTACTTC,CASSLARGRRLAGAYEQYF
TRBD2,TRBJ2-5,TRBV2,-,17,TGTGCCAGCAGTCGCTCGGGACTAGCGGGAGTTGGGGAGACCCAGTACTTC,CASSRSGLAGVGETQYF
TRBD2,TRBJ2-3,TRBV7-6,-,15,TGTGCCAGCAGCTTATCGGGGGGAAGAACAGATACGCAGTATTTT,CASSLSGGRTDTQYF
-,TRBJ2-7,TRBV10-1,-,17,TGCGCCAGCAGTGAGTCTCAACTTCAAGACACCGATTACGAGCAGTACTTC,CASSESQLQDTDYEQYF
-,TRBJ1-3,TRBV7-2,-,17,TGTGCCAGCAGCTTAGATTTGGCAGACCTCTCTGGAAACACCATATATTTT,CASSLDLADLSGNTIYF
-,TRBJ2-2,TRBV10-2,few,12,TGCGCTACATTTTCGGGTATCGGGGAGCTGTTTTTT,CATFSGIGELFF
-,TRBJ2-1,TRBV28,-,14,TGTGCCAGCAGGGACCCCGGGCGCTACAATGAGCAGTTCTTC,CASRDPGRYNEQFF
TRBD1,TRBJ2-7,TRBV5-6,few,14,TGTGCCAGCAGCTTCGGGACAGGGGTCTACGAGCAGTACTTC,CASSFGTGVYEQYF
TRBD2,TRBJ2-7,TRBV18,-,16,TGTGCCAGCTCGCCAGGATCTAGCGGGAGCTTATCTGAGCAGTACTTC,CASSPGSSGSLSEQYF
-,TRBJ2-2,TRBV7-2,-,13,TGTGCCAGCACCCGGTTCAACACCGGGGAGCTGTTTTTT,CASTRFNTGELFF
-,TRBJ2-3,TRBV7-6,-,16,TGTGCCAGCAGCTTAAGGCAAGGATCTAGCACAGATACGCAGTATTTT,CASSLRQGSSTDTQYF
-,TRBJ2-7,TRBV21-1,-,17,TGTGCCAGCAGAGTCCCCGAAATCCGGGACAGGGGGGACGAGCAGTACTTC,CASRVPEIRDRGDEQYF
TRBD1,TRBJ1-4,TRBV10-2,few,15,TGCGCCAGCAGTGAGTGGGACAGACCTAGACAAAAACTGTTTTTT,CASSEWDRPRQKLFF
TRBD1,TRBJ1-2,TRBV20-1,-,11,TGCAGTGGGGACAGGGACTATGGCTACACCTTC,CSGDRDYGYTF
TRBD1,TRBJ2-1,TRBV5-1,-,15,TGCGCCAGCAGCTTGGGCCAGGGGGTCTACAATGAGCAGTTCTTC,CASSLGQGVYNEQFF
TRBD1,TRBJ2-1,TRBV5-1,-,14,TGCGCCAGCAGCTCGACAGGGGGGATTAATGAGCAGTTCTTC,CASSSTGGINEQFF
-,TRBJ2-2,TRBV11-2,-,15,TGTGCCAGCAGCTTACGTGAAGGCTACCGCGGGGAGCTGTTTTTT,CASSLREGYRGELFF
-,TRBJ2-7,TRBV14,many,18,TGTGCCAGCAGCCATAGCGGGGCCAGGGGGTCCCATGCCTACGAGCAGTACTTC,CASSHSGARGSHAYEQYF
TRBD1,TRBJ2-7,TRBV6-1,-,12,TGTGCCAGCAGTGCGACAGGGAACGAGCAGTACTTC,CASSATGNEQYF